These 5 T cell receptor beta chains were all obtained from the same sample, sequenced in a study of T cell responses to AZD1222 COVID-19 vaccine. Method: immunoSEQ multiplex PCR; TCRdb's copy keeps in-frame clones and lacks some. This table holds about 130,000 clones, 85% to 95% found once. The sequencing here drew on peripheral blood, taken on day 0 of AZD1222 vaccination. Receptors originate from an adult in good health.

The chain recombines TRBV5-6 with TRBJ2-7; no reliable D call. The V gene lost 4 bases and the J gene lost 3 bases, with 5 bases spanning the gap. The CDR3 sequence is 11 residues long. Germline V CDR1 and CDR2: SGHDT, YYEEEE. CDR3 loop: CASSMNYEQYF. DNA for the CDR3: TGTGCCAGCAGCATGAACTACGAGCAGTACTTC.

The chain recombines TRBV4-3 with TRBJ1-1; weak D call: TRBD1 (5 bases). Trimming removed 4 bases at V and 0 bases at J, with 9 bases between. The length of the CDR3 is 14 residues. Germline loops: CDR1 LGHNA, CDR2 YSLEER. CDR3 nucleotides: TGCGCCAGCAGCCGATCGACAGTGAACACTGAAGCTTTCTTT. It translates to CASSRSTVNTEAFF.

The genes are TRBV20-1 and TRBJ1-1, with 7 bases identical to TRBD1. This CDR3 comprises 13 residues. In germline, CDR1 is DFQATT, CDR2 SNEGSKA (reference sequence). V was pared by 3 bases and J by 2 bases, with 3 bases of the junction left unmatched. The CDR3 loop is CSASWDSNTEAFF. CDR3 coding DNA: TGCAGTGCTAGTTGGGACAGTAACACTGAAGCTTTCTTT.

This sequence joins TRBV19 and TRBJ1-2, with D tentatively TRBD1 (6 bases). Germline V lookup: CDR1 LNHDA, CDR2 SQIVND (reference sequence). V lost 6 bases, J lost 7 bases, and 27 bases lay in between. The CDR3 totals 17 residues. The CDR3 sequence: CASRTGTILPTRGGYTF. The CDR3 region has the DNA TGTGCCAGTAGGACCGGGACAATACTCCCCACCCGGGGTGGCTACACCTTC.

J is TRBJ1-1 and V is TRBV7-2; tentatively, D is TRBD1 (5 bases). CDR1 is SGHTA and CDR2 is FQGNSA in the germline V gene. This CDR3 is built from 13 residues. V shed 3 bases and J shed 6 bases, with 11 bases lying between them. CDR3 region: CASSLVRDAEAFF. CDR3 in DNA: TGTGCCAGCAGCTTGGTCAGGGACGCTGAAGCTTTCTTT.